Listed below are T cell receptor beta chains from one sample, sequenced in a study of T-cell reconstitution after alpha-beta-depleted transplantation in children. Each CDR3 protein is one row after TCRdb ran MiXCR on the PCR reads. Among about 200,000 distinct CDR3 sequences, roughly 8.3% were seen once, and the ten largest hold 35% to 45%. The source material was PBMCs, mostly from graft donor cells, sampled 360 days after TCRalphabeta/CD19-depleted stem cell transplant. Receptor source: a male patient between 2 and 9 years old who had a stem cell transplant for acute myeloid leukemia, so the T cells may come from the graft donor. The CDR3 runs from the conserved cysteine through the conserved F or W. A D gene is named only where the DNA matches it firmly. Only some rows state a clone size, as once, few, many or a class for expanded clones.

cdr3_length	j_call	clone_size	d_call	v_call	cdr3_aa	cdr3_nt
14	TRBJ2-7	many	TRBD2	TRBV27	CASSLWGLATEQYF	TGTGCCAGCAGTTTATGGGGACTAGCGACCGAGCAGTACTTC
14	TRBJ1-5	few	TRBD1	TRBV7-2	CASSLWTGNQPQHF	TGTGCCAGCAGCTTATGGACAGGGAATCAGCCCCAGCATTTT
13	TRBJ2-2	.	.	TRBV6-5	CASSYFNTGELFF	TGTGCCAGCAGTTACTTTAACACCGGGGAGCTGTTTTTT
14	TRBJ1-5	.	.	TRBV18	CASSPIRGRQPQHF	TGTGCCAGCTCACCAATCCGAGGGCGGCAGCCCCAGCATTTT
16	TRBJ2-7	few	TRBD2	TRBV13	CASSLGLAGPLSEQYF	TGTGCCAGCAGCTTAGGCCTAGCGGGACCCCTTTCCGAGCAGTACTTC
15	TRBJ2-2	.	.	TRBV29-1	CSVALLAVNTGELFF	TGCAGCGTTGCGTTATTAGCGGTAAACACCGGGGAGCTGTTTTTT
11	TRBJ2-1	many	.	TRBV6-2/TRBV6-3	CASHSYNEQFF	TGTGCCAGCCACTCCTACAATGAGCAGTTCTTC
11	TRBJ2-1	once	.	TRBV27	CASSHRREQFF	TGTGCCAGCAGCCACCGTCGTGAGCAGTTCTTC
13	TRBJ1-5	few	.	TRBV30	CAWAQRSNQPQHF	TGTGCCTGGGCACAGAGGAGCAATCAGCCCCAGCATTTT
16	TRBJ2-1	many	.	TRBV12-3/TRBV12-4	CASSTKAGYSYNEQFF	TGTGCCAGCAGTACCAAAGCGGGTTATTCCTACAATGAGCAGTTCTTC
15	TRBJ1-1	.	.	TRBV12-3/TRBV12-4	CASSFGRGGNTEAFF	TGTGCCAGCAGTTTTGGAAGGGGGGGGAACACTGAAGCTTTCTTT
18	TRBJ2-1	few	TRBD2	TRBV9	CASSAPGLAGVPGSQQFF	TGTGCCAGCAGCGCGCCGGGACTAGCGGGAGTCCCGGGTTCGCAGCAGTTCTTC
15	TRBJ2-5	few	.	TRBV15	CATSRDRQALGTQYF	TGTGCCACCAGCAGAGATAGACAGGCCCTAGGGACCCAGTACTTC
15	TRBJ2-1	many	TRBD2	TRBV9	CASSVLAGEYNEQFF	TGTGCCAGCAGCGTCTTAGCGGGGGAATACAATGAGCAGTTCTTC
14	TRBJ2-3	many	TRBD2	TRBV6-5	CASSYSALAPTQYF	TGTGCCAGCAGTTACTCGGCACTAGCGCCTACGCAGTATTTT
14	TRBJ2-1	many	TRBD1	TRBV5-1	CASSSGQIYNEQFF	TGCGCCAGCAGCTCGGGACAGATCTACAATGAGCAGTTCTTC
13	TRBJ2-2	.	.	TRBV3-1	CASSQEGTGELFF	TGTGCCAGCAGCCAAGAGGGAACCGGGGAGCTGTTTTTT
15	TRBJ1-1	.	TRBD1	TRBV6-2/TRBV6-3	CASREGQNLNTEAFF	TGTGCCAGCAGAGAGGGACAGAACTTGAACACTGAAGCTTTCTTT
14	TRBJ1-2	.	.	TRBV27	CASSPPQGNYGYTF	TGTGCCAGCAGCCCCCCACAGGGAAACTATGGCTACACCTTC
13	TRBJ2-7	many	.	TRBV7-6	CASSSGRDYEQYF	TGTGCCAGCAGTTCCGGACGGGACTACGAGCAGTACTTC
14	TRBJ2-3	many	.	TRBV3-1	CASSQRPPTDTQYF	TGTGCCAGCAGCCAGCGACCCCCCACAGATACGCAGTATTTT
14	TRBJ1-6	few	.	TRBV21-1	CASSKSGGVSPLHF	TGTGCCAGCAGCAAGTCAGGGGGAGTTTCACCCCTCCACTTT
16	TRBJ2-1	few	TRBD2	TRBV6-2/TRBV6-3	CASSYGGTRIGNEQFF	TGTGCCAGCAGTTACGGAGGGACTAGGATCGGCAATGAGCAGTTCTTC
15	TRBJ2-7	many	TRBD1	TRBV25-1	CASSDPRQGAYEQYF	TGTGCCAGCAGTGACCCCCGACAGGGCGCTTACGAGCAGTACTTC
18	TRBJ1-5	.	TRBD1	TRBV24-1	CATSDLQGDRGSNQPQHF	TGTGCCACCAGTGATTTGCAGGGGGACAGGGGTAGCAATCAGCCCCAGCATTTT
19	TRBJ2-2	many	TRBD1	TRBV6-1	CASSPGTANNNLNTGELFF	TGTGCCAGCAGTCCCGGGACAGCCAATAATAATTTGAACACCGGGGAGCTGTTTTTT
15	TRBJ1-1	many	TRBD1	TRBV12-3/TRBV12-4	CASSLAPRGVTEAFF	TGTGCCAGCAGTTTAGCCCCCAGGGGGGTCACTGAAGCTTTCTTT
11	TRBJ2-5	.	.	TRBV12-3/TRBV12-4	CASGYPGTQYF	TGTGCCAGCGGCTACCCGGGGACCCAGTACTTC
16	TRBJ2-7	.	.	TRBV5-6	CASSHSPGSWDYEQYF	TGTGCCAGCAGCCACTCTCCCGGATCCTGGGACTACGAGCAGTACTTC
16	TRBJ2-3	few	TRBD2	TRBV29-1	CSVGGGTSGPTDTQYF	TGCAGCGTTGGGGGGGGGACTAGCGGACCAACAGATACGCAGTATTTT
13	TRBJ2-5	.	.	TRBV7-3	CASGLSGQETQYF	TGTGCCAGCGGGCTAAGCGGCCAAGAGACCCAGTACTTC
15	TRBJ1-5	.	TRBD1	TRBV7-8	CASCRDRWGNQPQHF	TGTGCCAGCTGCCGGGACAGGTGGGGCAATCAGCCCCAGCATTTT
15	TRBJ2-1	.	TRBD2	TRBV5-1	CASRISGVSYNEQFF	TGCGCCAGCAGGATTAGCGGGGTCTCCTACAATGAGCAGTTCTTC
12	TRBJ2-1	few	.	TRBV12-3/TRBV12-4	CASRASWNEQFF	TGTGCCAGCCGCGCAAGCTGGAATGAGCAGTTCTTC